This T cell receptor (beta chain) was sequenced for a study of Ad26.COV2.S vaccination and SARS-CoV-2 variants. Study-level points and caveats: Post-vaccination breadth of spike-specific CD8+ and CD4+ T cell responses was reportedly substantial. Non-spike TCR breadth showed similarity between vaccine and placebo recipients.

Treatment in this sample: some 20 received Ad26.COV2.S at low or high dose, single or two shots; several received placebo; per-sample allocation not given. The samples date from day 63 after the first vaccine or placebo injection. Using immunoSEQ multiplex PCR, the repertoire was profiled, and TCRdb retains in-frame clones only, with some absent. The table has hundreds of thousands of clones, 70% to 90% seen once. V gave up 7 bases and J gave up 5 bases, with 8 bases separating them. Germline V CDR1 and CDR2: SNHLY, FYNNEI. The CDR3 sequence is 12 residues long. As concerns this clone: Its antigen is not identified.

This TCR was recovered from a person between 18 and 65 years old who received the Ad26.COV2.S COVID-19 vaccine or a placebo. This sample comprised peripheral blood, obtained in a trial of Ad26.COV2.S vaccine versus placebo. This chain uses TRBV2 with TRBJ1-4, with TRBD1 as a possible D gene (6 bases). The CDR3 reads CASTGQNEKLFF. In DNA, the CDR3 is TGTGCCAGCACTGGACAGAATGAAAAACTGTTTTTT. The full variable domain, its missing parts supplied by reference TRBV2 and TRBJ1-4, is EPEVTQTPSHQVTQMGQEVILRCVPISNHLYFYWYRQILGQKVEFLVSFYNNEISEKSEIFDDQFSVERPDGSNFTLKIRSTKLEDSAMYFCASTGQNEKLFFGSGTQLSVL.